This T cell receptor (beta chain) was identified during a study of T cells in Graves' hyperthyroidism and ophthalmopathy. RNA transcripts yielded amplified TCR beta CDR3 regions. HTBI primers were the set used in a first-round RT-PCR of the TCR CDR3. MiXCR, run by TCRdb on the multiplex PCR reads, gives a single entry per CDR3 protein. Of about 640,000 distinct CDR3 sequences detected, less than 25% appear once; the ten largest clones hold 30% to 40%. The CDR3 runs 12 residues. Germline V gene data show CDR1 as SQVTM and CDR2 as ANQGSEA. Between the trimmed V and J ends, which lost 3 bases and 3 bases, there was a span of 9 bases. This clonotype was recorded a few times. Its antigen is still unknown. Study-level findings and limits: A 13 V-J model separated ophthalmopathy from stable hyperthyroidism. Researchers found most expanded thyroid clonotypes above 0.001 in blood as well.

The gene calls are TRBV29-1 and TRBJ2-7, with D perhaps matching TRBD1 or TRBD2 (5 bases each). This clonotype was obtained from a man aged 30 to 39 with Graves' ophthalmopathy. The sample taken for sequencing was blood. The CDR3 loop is CSVDGGSYEQYF. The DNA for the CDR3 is TGCAGCGTTGATGGGGGAAGCTACGAGCAGTACTTC.